This T cell receptor (beta chain) was captured in a study of brain T cells in children with intractable seizures. Overall study results and limits: HCMV serostatus was not known, and viral specificity came from CDR3 similarity only. Absence of clones before surgery may stem from lower sequencing depth.

Sequencing was limited to surgery cases with top T cell transcript signatures in brain tissue. With 6 bases removed from V and 0 bases from J, the gap between germline ends came to 6 bases. Germline CDR1 is LNHDA and CDR2 is SQIVND (reference sequence). The CDR3 is made up of 13 amino acids. Generated by immunoSEQ multiplex PCR, the TCRdb table keeps only in-frame clones and is missing some. The sample yields 80,000 or so clones, roughly 89% seen once. A note on this clone: The antigen is not known.

Sequenced here: peripheral blood, sampled at surgery. This chain joins TRBV19 and TRBJ1-3; D remains ambiguous. This sequence originates from a girl aged 2-10 years with Rasmussen encephalitis and intractable seizures. The CDR3 region is CASSPVSGNTIYF. The CDR3 bases are TGTGCCAGTAGCCCCGTCTCTGGAAACACCATATATTTT.